What follows are 25 T cell receptor beta chains derived from one specimen sequenced in a study of OX40 agonist ivuxolimab in advanced cancers. Libraries were prepared by immunoSEQ multiplex PCR; TCRdb keeps only in-frame clonotypes and omits some of them. This table has about 45,000 clones, approximately 91% appearing once. The source was CD4+ or CD8+ T cells sorted from blood, collected in a trial of the OX40 agonist ivuxolimab. All receptors come from an adult with an advanced solid tumor such as melanoma, head and neck, liver or kidney cancer.

V is TRBV2 and J is TRBJ2-3; 11 bases fit TRBD2. There are 16 residues in the CDR3. With 10 bases clipped from V and 4 bases from J, the junction kept 13 bases outside the gene matches. Germline V gives CDR1 SNHLY, CDR2 FYNNEI. The CDR3 coding sequence is TGTGCCATCCTCCTCTCCACTAGCGGGAGTCCAGATACGCAGTATTTT. It is translated as CAILLSTSGSPDTQYF.

V usage is TRBV30 and J usage is TRBJ1-4; 10 nucleotides align to TRBD1. V lost 5 bases to trimming and J lost 10 bases; unmatched junction nucleotides: 10. Germline V gene sequence: CDR1 GTSNPN, CDR2 SVGIG (reference sequence). The CDR3 spans 14 residues. Here the CDR3 DNA reads TGTGCCTGGGCGGGGGACAGGGGATTTGGAAAACTGTTTTTT. This gives the protein CAWAGDRGFGKLFF.

The chain links TRBV11-2 to TRBJ2-7; TRBD1 agrees at 7 bases. CDR1 and CDR2 from the germline V gene are SGHAT and FQNNGV. J gave up 3 bases and V 3 bases, and 8 bases lay outside the gene matches. This CDR3 has 15 amino acids. CDR3 DNA sequence: TGTGCCAGCAGCTTTTACAGGGGAGTTATCTACGAGCAGTACTTC. It translates to CASSFYRGVIYEQYF. Together with reference TRBV11-2 and TRBJ2-7, the CDR3 gives the full variable domain: EAGVAQSPRYKIIEKRQSVAFWCNPISGHATLYWYQQILGQGPKLLIQFQNNGVVDDSQLPKDRFSAERLKGVDSTLKIQPAKLEDSAVYLCASSFYRGVIYEQYFGPGTRLTVT.

The gene calls are TRBV5-8 and TRBJ2-2; TRBD1 or TRBD2 may be the D gene (5 bases each). CDR3 size: 15 residues. Trimming took off 2 bases at V and 1 base at J, with 9 bases between the two ends. Germline V gives CDR1 SGHTS, CDR2 YDEGEE. As DNA, the CDR3 is TGTGCCAGCAGCTTCGGGACGGGGAACACCGGGGAGCTGTTTTTT. Amino acids: CASSFGTGNTGELFF.

V gene TRBV27 combines with J gene TRBJ1-5; D is unresolved. The CDR3 extends over 13 amino acids. V lost 4 bases to trimming and J lost 6 bases, with 10 bases between them. Germline V gene data show CDR1 as MNHEY and CDR2 as SMNVEV (reference sequence). CDR3 nucleotides: TGTGCCAGCAGTTGGACTCCTTTTCAGCCCCAGCATTTT. Amino acid sequence: CASSWTPFQPQHF.

This rearrangement joins TRBV5-1 to TRBJ2-7; weak D call: TRBD2 (6 bases). Germline V CDR1 and CDR2: SGHRS, YFSETQ. The CDR3 covers 15 residues. V shed 0 bases and J shed 5 bases, with 15 bases lying between them. Here the CDR3 reads CASSLGGNGRNEQYF. CDR3 in DNA: TGCGCCAGCAGCTTGGGCGGGAACGGGAGAAACGAGCAGTACTTC.

The gene calls are TRBV6-7 and TRBJ1-1; 9 bases map to TRBD1. TRBV6-7 is an ORF for which the function is uncertain. The CDR3 covers 16 residues. The V gene end was trimmed by 3 bases and the J gene end by 6 bases; junction bases not matched to a gene: 11. CDR3 bases: TGTGCCAGCAGTTATATCCAACAGGGGGCTAGGGCTGAAGCTTTCTTT. Translating gives CASSYIQQGARAEAFF.

V is TRBV19 and J is TRBJ2-1, with 9 bases identical to TRBD1. The ends lost 7 bases at V and 7 bases at J; junction bases unmatched: 8. Germline V gives CDR1 LNHDA, CDR2 SQIVND (reference sequence). The CDR3 length is 14 residues. The CDR3 is CASTSGTGWNEQFF. CDR3 nucleotides: TGTGCCAGTACCAGCGGGACAGGGTGGAATGAGCAGTTCTTC.

Written as DNA, the CDR3 is TGTGCCAGCTTAGGACTCCGGGACAGGAACTATGGCTACACCTTC. Protein product: CASLGLRDRNYGYTF. The chain is built from TRBV27 and TRBJ1-2; 8 positions match TRBD1. Trimming took 8 bases from V and 2 from J; bases not matched to a gene: 10. Germline lookup yields CDR1 MNHEY and CDR2 SMNVEV (reference sequence). This CDR3 region has 15 residues.

The chain joins TRBV7-9 to TRBJ2-7; 9 bases agree with TRBD1. CDR1 and CDR2 from the germline V gene are SEHNR and FQNEAQ (reference sequence). The CDR3 is made up of 14 amino acids. The V gene end was trimmed by 5 bases and the J gene end by 4 bases; junction bases not matched to a gene: 6. CDR3: CASSPTGTGYEQYF. The CDR3 DNA is TGTGCCAGCAGCCCTACCGGGACAGGGTACGAGCAGTACTTC.

The chain uses TRBV7-9 and TRBJ1-1; D gene unclear. The CDR3 runs to 14 residues. V lost 1 base and J 0 bases, leaving 6 bases between the germline ends. CDR1 SEHNR and CDR2 FQNEAQ come from the germline V gene (reference sequence). The CDR3 loop is CASSLGPMNTEAFF. CDR3 nucleotides: TGTGCCAGCAGCTTAGGTCCAATGAACACTGAAGCTTTCTTT.

The chain is built from TRBV15 and TRBJ1-1, with no clear D. The CDR3 has 15 residues. Between the trimmed V and J ends, which lost 0 bases and 7 bases, there was a span of 15 bases. The V gene's germline CDR1 is LNHNV and CDR2 YYDKDF (reference sequence). The CDR3 spells CATSRDVAELFEAFF. CDR3 bases: TGTGCCACCAGCAGAGATGTGGCCGAGCTGTTTGAAGCTTTCTTT.

V usage is TRBV4-1 and J usage is TRBJ2-7, with 13 nucleotides matching TRBD2. Trimming cost V 3 bases and J 7 bases; bases outside gene matches: 3. This CDR3 comprises 14 residues. CDR1 is MGHRA, CDR2 YSYEKL, per germline. In DNA, the CDR3 is TGCGCCAGCAGCCATGGACTAGCGGGAGTTGAGCAGTACTTC. It encodes CASSHGLAGVEQYF.

The chain employs TRBV11-2 and TRBJ1-2, with D maybe TRBD1 (5 bases). Trimming took off 4 bases at V and 4 bases at J, with 16 bases between the two ends. The germline V gene has CDR1 SGHAT and CDR2 FQNNGV. The CDR3 consists of 15 residues. Here the CDR3 DNA reads TGTGCCAGCAGCTACACCACCGGGGCCCGCTATGGCTACACCTTC. It specifies CASSYTTGARYGYTF.

The chain is built from TRBV15 and TRBJ2-7; the match to TRBD2 covers 8 bases. From germline, CDR1 is LNHNV and CDR2 YYDKDF (reference sequence). After removal of 5 bases from V and 3 bases from J, the junction contained 9 bases not matched to a gene. The CDR3 loop spans 15 amino acids. The CDR3 reads CATSAERGGVYEQYF. CDR3 coding DNA: TGTGCCACCAGCGCGGAACGGGGGGGTGTCTACGAGCAGTACTTC. Full variable domain (missing parts from reference TRBV15 and TRBJ2-7): DAMVIQNPRYQVTQFGKPVTLSCSQTLNHNVMYWYQQKSSQAPKLLFHYYDKDFNNEADTPDNFQSRRPNTSFCFLDIRSPGLGDTAMYLCATSAERGGVYEQYFGPGTRLTVT.

In this sample, this clone turned up once. The genes are TRBV7-8 and TRBJ2-1; D remains unclear. CDR1 SGHVS and CDR2 FQNEAQ come from the germline V gene. V was trimmed by 5 bases and J by 5 bases, leaving 4 bases between them. The CDR3 sequence is 11 residues long. DNA for the CDR3: TGTGCCAGCAGCCCCCACAATGAGCAGTTCTTC. Protein sequence: CASSPHNEQFF.

The chain uses TRBV5-4 and TRBJ2-7; possibly TRBD1 for D (6 bases). The germline CDR1 and CDR2 sequences are SGHNT and YYREEE (reference sequence). The CDR3 is 14 amino acids. Trimming shortened V by 5 bases and J by 3 bases, and 15 bases separated the two germline ends. The chain's CDR3 is CASSSPGHHYEQYF. The CDR3 region has the DNA TGTGCCAGCAGTTCTCCGGGACACCACTACGAGCAGTACTTC.

This chain connects TRBV7-6 to TRBJ2-2; D is possibly TRBD1 or TRBD2 (5 bases each). V lost 4 bases to trimming and J lost 8 bases, with 14 bases between them. CDR3 length equals 14 residues. Looked up from germline, CDR1 is SGHVS and CDR2 is FNYEAQ. The CDR3 DNA reads as TGTGCCAGCAGCTCGCAGGGACCTTTTGGGGAGCTGTTTTTT. Translation gives CASSSQGPFGELFF.

This rearrangement joins TRBV7-2 to TRBJ2-1, with TRBD2 matching over 9 bases. Germline CDR1 and CDR2: SGHTA and FQGNSA. V shed 10 bases, J shed 6 bases, and the junction held 7 bases outside the gene matches. The CDR3 loop spans 13 amino acids. The CDR3 region has the DNA TGTGCCACACGACTAGCGGATGGCAATGAGCAGTTCTTC. Amino acid sequence: CATRLADGNEQFF.

The J gene is TRBJ2-3, the V gene TRBV5-3; unclear D gene. TRBV5-3 is filed as an ORF, its function uncertain. This CDR3 is built from 18 residues. V lost 3 bases and J 2 bases, leaving 22 bases between the germline ends. The CDR3: CARSWDAKTRALTDTQYF. DNA for the CDR3: TGTGCCAGAAGCTGGGATGCCAAGACCCGAGCCCTCACAGATACGCAGTATTTT.

The chain employs TRBV16 and TRBJ2-7; D gene uncertain. The CDR3 runs 13 residues. Germline-derived CDR1 and CDR2 are KGHSY and FQNENV. Trimming stripped 4 bases from V and 4 bases from J, with 11 bases between. The CDR3 region is CASSPSKVYEQYF. CDR3 DNA sequence: TGTGCCAGCAGCCCATCTAAGGTGTACGAGCAGTACTTC.

The rearrangement joins TRBV4-2 to TRBJ2-7; D is perhaps TRBD2 (5 bases). Germline CDR1 reads LGHNA; CDR2 reads YNFKEQ. CDR3 length: 15 residues. Trimming took 1 base from V and 2 from J, leaving 12 bases between them. CDR3 sequence: CASSQGAGGTYEQYF. CDR3 coding DNA: TGTGCCAGCAGCCAAGGGGCGGGCGGTACCTACGAGCAGTACTTC.

As for this clone: One end of the junction is discordant with germline, which a read error may explain. The chain uses TRBV29-1 and TRBJ1-2, with D tentatively TRBD1 (5 bases). The CDR3 sequence is 12 residues long. The germline gives CDR1 SQVTM, CDR2 ANQGSEA. The CDR3 region is CSIDSPSYGYTF. The CDR3 DNA follows: TGCAGCATTGACAGCCCGAGCTATGGCTACACCTTC.

Written as DNA, the CDR3 is TGTGCCAGTAGTATGTTTCTGGACATCTCCTACGAGCAGTACTTC. Protein: CASSMFLDISYEQYF. V and J are TRBV19 and TRBJ2-7; tentatively, D is TRBD1 (5 bases). Germline V gene lookup returns CDR1 LNHDA and CDR2 SQIVND (reference sequence). The CDR3 is 15 amino acids. Deletions cut 3 bases from V and 0 bases from J, with 12 bases between.

The chain joins TRBV5-4 to TRBJ1-2; TRBD1 aligns across 7 bases. The CDR3 length is 14 residues. V lost 4 bases to trimming and J lost 4 bases; unmatched junction nucleotides: 7. The germline V gene has CDR1 SGHNT and CDR2 YYREEE (reference sequence). The CDR3 here is CASSPPGQPYGYTF. DNA for the CDR3: TGTGCCAGCAGCCCGCCGGGACAGCCCTATGGCTACACCTTC.